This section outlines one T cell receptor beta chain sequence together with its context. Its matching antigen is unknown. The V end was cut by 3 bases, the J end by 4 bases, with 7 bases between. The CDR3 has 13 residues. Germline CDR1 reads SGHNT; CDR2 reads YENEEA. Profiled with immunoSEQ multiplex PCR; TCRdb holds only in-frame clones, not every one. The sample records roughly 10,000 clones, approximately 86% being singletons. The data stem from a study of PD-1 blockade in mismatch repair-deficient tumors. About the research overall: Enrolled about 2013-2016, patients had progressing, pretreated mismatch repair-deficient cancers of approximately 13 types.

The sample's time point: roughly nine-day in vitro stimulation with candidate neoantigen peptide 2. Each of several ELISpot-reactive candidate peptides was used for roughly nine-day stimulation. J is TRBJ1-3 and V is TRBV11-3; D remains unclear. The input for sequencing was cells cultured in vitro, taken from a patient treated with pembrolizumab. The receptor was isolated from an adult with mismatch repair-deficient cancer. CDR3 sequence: CASSFGRGNTIYF. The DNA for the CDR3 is TGTGCCAGCAGCTTTGGCAGAGGAAACACCATATATTTT.